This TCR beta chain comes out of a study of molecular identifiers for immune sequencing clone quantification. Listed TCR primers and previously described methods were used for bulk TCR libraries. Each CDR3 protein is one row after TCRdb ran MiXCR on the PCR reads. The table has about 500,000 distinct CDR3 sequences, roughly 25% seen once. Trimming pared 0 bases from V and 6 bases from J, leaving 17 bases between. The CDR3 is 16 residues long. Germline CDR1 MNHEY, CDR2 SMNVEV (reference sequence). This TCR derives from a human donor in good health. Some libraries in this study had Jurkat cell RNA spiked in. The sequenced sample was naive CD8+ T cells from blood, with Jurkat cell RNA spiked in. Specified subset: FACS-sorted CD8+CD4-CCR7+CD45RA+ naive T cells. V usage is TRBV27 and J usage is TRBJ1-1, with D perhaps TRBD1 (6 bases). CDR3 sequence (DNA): TGTGCCAGCAGTTTATCCTTTTCGATGGGGGCGTCTGAAGCTTTCTTT. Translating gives CASSLSFSMGASEAFF.